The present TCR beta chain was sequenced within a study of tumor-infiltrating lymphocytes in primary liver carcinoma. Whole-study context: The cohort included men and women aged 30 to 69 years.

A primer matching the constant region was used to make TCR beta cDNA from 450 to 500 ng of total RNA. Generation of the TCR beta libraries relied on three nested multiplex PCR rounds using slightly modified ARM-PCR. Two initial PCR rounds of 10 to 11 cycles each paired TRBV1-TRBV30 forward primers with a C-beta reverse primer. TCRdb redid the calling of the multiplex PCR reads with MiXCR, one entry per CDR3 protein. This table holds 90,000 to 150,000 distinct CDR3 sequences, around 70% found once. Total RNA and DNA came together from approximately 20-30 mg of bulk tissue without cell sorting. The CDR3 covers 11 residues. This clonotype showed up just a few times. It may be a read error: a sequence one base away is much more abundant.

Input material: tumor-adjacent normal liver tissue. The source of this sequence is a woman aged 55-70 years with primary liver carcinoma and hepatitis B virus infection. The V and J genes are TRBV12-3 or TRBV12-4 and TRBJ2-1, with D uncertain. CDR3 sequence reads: CAGSSTQEQFF. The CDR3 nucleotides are TGTGCCGGCAGTTCGACTCAGGAGCAGTTCTTC.